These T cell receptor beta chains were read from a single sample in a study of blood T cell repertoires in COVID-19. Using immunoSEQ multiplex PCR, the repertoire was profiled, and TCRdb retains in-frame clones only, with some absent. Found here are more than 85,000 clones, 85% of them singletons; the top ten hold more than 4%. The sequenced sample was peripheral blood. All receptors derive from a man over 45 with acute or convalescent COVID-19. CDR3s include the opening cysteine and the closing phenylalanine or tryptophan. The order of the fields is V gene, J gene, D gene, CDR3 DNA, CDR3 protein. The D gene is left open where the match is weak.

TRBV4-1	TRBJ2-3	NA	TGCGCCAGCAGCCAAGATAAGGCTAGCTTCCCCTCTAGCACAGATACGCAGTATTTT	CASSQDKASFPSSTDTQYF
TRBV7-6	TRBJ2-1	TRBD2	TGTGCCAGCAGCTTAGGGACTAGCGTTGACTATGAGCAGTTCTTC	CASSLGTSVDYEQFF
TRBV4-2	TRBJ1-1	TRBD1	TGTGCCAGCAGCCTGGGACAGCAGAACACTGAAGCTTTTTTT	CASSLGQQNTEAFF
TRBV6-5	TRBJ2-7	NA	TGTGCCAGCATTCCTTCCCTAGGCCACGAGCAGTACTTC	CASIPSLGHEQYF
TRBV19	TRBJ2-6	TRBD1	TGTGCCAGTAGTATTAAGACAGGGGCGTTTAGGTTGGGGGCCAACGTCCTGACTTTC	CASSIKTGAFRLGANVLTF
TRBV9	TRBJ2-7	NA	TGTGCCAGTGGCAGCTCCTACGAGCAGTACTTC	CASGSSYEQYF
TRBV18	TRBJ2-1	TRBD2	TGTGCCAGCTCACCAACGGGGGGAACCTACAATGAGCAGTTCTTC	CASSPTGGTYNEQFF
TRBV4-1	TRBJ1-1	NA	TGCGCCAGCAGCCAGAGGACAGAGGGGACTGAAGCTTTCTTT	CASSQRTEGTEAFF
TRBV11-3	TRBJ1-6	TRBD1	TGTGCCAGCAGCTTAAGGGGGCAAAATTCACCCCTCCACTTT	CASSLRGQNSPLHF
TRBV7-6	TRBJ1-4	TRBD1	TGTGCCAGCAGCCTAGGGACAGGCGGTAATGAAAAACTGTTTTTT	CASSLGTGGNEKLFF